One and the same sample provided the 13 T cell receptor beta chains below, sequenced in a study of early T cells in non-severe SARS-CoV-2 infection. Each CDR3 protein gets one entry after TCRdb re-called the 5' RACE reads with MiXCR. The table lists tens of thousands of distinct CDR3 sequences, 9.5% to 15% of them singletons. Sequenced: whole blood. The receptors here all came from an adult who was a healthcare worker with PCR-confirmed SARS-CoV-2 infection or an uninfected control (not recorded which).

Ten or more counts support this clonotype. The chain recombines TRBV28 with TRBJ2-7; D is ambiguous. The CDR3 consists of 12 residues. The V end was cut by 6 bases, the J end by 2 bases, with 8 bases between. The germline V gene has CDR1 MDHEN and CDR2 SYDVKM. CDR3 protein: CASSTTTYEQYF. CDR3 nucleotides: TGTGCCAGCAGCACCACGACCTACGAGCAGTACTTC.

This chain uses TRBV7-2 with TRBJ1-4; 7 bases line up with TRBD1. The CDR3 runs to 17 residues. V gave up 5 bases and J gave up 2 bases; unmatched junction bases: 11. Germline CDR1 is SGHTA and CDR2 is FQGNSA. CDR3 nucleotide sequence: TGTGCCAGCAGCCCAGAGGGGGCGTTCGCTACTAATGAAAAACTGTTTTTT. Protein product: CASSPEGAFATNEKLFF.

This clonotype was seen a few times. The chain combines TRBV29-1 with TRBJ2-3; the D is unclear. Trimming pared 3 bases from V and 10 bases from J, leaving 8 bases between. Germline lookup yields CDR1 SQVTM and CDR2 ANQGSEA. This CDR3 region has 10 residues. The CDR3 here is CSVEVQPQYF. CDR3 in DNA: TGCAGCGTTGAGGTACAGCCGCAGTATTTT.

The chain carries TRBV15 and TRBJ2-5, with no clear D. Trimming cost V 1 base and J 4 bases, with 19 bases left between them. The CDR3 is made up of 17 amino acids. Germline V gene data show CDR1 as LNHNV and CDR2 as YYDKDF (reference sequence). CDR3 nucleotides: TGTGCCACCAGCAGAGGTGGCCCTCGAGCAACTTTAGAGACCCAGTACTTC. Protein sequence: CATSRGGPRATLETQYF.

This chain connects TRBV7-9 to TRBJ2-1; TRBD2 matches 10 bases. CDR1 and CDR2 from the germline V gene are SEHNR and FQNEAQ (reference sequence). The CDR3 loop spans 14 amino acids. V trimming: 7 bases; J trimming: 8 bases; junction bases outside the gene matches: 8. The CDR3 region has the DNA TGTGCCAGCACCGCTAGCGGGAGTTGGGATGAGCAGTTCTTC. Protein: CASTASGSWDEQFF.

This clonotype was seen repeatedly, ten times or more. The CDR3 reads CSVEDRTFHTQYF. The DNA for the CDR3 is TGCAGCGTTGAGGACCGGACTTTTCATACGCAGTATTTT. The genes are TRBV29-1 and TRBJ2-3; D may be TRBD2 (5 bases). In germline, CDR1 is SQVTM, CDR2 ANQGSEA. This CDR3 is built from 13 residues. Trimming stripped 3 bases from V and 7 bases from J, with 14 bases between.

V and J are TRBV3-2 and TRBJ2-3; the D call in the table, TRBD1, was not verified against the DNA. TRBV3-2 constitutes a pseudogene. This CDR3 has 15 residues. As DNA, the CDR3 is TGTGCCAGCAGCCGAATCAGGGGTAGCACAGATACGCAGTATTTT. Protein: CASSRIRGSTDTQYF.

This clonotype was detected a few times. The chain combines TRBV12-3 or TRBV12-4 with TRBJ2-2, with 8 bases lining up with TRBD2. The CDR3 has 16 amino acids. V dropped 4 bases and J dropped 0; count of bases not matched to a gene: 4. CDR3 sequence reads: CASSSERESNTGELFF. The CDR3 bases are TGTGCCAGCAGTTCCGAGCGGGAGTCGAACACCGGGGAGCTGTTTTTT.

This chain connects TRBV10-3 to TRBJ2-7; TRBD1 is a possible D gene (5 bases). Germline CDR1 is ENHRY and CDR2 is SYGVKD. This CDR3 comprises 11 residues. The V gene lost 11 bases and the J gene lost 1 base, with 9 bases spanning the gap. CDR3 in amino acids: CAVGQSYEQYF. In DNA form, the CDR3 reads TGTGCCGTCGGACAATCCTACGAGCAGTACTTC.

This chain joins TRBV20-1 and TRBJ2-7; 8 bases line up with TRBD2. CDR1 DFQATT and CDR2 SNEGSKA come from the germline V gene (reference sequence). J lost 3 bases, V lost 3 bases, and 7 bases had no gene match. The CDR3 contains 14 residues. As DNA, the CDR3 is TGCAGTGCTAGGGACCGGGAGGGAGGCTACGAGCAGTACTTC. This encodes CSARDREGGYEQYF.

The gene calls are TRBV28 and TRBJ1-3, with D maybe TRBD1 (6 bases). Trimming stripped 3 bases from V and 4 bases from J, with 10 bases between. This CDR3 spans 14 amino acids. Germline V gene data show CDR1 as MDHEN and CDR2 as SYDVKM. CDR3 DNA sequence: TGTGCCAGCAGTTTCTCGACAGGAGGAAACACCATATATTTT. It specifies CASSFSTGGNTIYF.

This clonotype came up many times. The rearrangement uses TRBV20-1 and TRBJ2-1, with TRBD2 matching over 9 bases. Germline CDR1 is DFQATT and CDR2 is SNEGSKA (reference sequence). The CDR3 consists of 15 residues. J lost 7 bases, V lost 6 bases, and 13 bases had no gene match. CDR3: CSALRRLAARNEQFF. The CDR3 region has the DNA TGCAGTGCCCTTCGGAGACTAGCGGCTCGTAATGAGCAGTTCTTC.

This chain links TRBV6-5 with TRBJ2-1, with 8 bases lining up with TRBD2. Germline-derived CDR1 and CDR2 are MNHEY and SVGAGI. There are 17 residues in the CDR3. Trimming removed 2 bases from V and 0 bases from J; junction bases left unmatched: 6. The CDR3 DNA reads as TGTGCCAGCAGTTACCTGCGGGCGGGAGGCTCCTACAATGAGCAGTTCTTC. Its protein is CASSYLRAGGSYNEQFF.